This T cell receptor beta chain derives from a study of cytomegalovirus exposure and HLA in healthy donors. This clone was seen only once. Its specificity is unknown. Only in-frame clones appear in the TCRdb table, and some are missing; sequencing was by immunoSEQ multiplex PCR. The table lists under 150,000 clones, about 89% of them singletons. Findings and limits, study-wide: One later analysis, an examination of the approximately 130 validation repertoires, found that first-cohort TCR clusters tended to co-occur in them. It was about 150 TCR beta chains that were listed as cytomegalovirus-associated. The classifier reportedly diagnosed cytomegalovirus status with high sensitivity and specificity.

The validation cohort, a group of 120 subjects, included the donors and was separate from the approximately 650-subject first cohort. The clonotype was recovered from a man between 18 and 35 years old in good health and CMV-seronegative. The sample taken for sequencing was PBMCs.

The CDR3 DNA is TGTGCCAGTAGTGCGACAGGGGCGAAAAATGGCTACACCTTC. Translation: CASSATGAKNGYTF. This chain links TRBV19 with TRBJ1-2, with 8 nucleotides matching TRBD1. The length of the CDR3 is 14 residues. V lost 5 bases to trimming and J lost 6 bases; unmatched junction nucleotides: 8. The germline V gene has CDR1 LNHDA and CDR2 SQIVND (reference sequence).